This entry lists 5 T cell receptor beta chains sequenced from one sample in a study of graft-versus-host responses after intestinal transplantation. Sequencing used immunoSEQ multiplex PCR; TCRdb keeps in-frame clones, though not all of them. The sample shows roughly 3,500 clones, 75% to 85% of them seen only once. Grafts had their tissue processed, releasing intraepithelial and lamina propria lymphocytes. Sequenced material: ileum tissue, taken around 17 and 22 days after intestinal transplantation. These receptors were collected from a human patient who received an intestinal transplant, so some T cells may come from the graft donor.

The chain combines TRBV5-4 with TRBJ1-5; TRBD1 is a possible D gene (5 bases). The length of the CDR3 is 12 residues. Germline V CDR1 and CDR2: SGHNT, YYREEE (reference sequence). Trimming took 4 bases from V and 5 from J, leaving 7 bases between them. CDR3 sequence (DNA): TGTGCCAGCAGCAGGGACGATCAGCCCCAGCATTTT. Translated, it gives CASSRDDQPQHF. Drawing the rest from reference TRBV5-4 and TRBJ1-5, the complete variable domain is ETGVTQSPTHLIKTRGQQVTLRCSSQSGHNTVSWYQQALGQGPQFIFQYYREEENGRGNFPPRFSGLQFPNYSSELNVNALELDDSALYLCASSRDDQPQHFGDGTRLSIL.

The chain has TRBV10-3 and TRBJ1-5; D perhaps matches TRBD1 (6 bases). From germline, CDR1 is ENHRY and CDR2 SYGVKD. V gave up 3 bases and J gave up 2 bases, with 14 bases separating them. The CDR3 runs to 16 residues. DNA of the CDR3: TGTGCCATCAGTGACCCTGGCAGGGGTGGCAATCAGCCCCAGCATTTT. This codes for CAISDPGRGGNQPQHF.

This chain joins TRBV18 and TRBJ2-7, with TRBD1 matching over 8 bases. With 3 bases clipped from V and 4 bases from J, the junction kept 8 bases outside the gene matches. This CDR3 has 15 amino acids. Germline loops: CDR1 KGHSH, CDR2 LQKENI. Written as DNA, the CDR3 is TGTGCCAGCTCACCCTCCGGACAGGGTATATACGAGCAGTACTTC. Translation: CASSPSGQGIYEQYF.

The sample holds a few counts of this clone. The chain employs TRBV9 and TRBJ1-3; D ambiguous. The germline gives CDR1 SGDLS, CDR2 YYNGEE. With 3 bases removed from V and 0 bases from J, the gap between germline ends came to 10 bases. This CDR3 contains 15 residues. In DNA form, the CDR3 reads TGTGCCAGCAGCGACACAGTGTACTCTGGAAACACCATATATTTT. Its protein is CASSDTVYSGNTIYF.

V usage is TRBV5-8 and J usage is TRBJ1-5; 9 bases map to TRBD1. Germline lookup yields CDR1 SGHTS and CDR2 YDEGEE. Losses at the gene ends were 6 bases for V and 1 base for J; bases not matched to a gene: 8. The CDR3 covers 16 residues. The CDR3 loop is CASILRTGESNQPQHF. DNA of the CDR3: TGTGCCAGCATCCTACGGACAGGGGAAAGCAATCAGCCCCAGCATTTT.